This T cell receptor (beta chain) derives from a study of blood T cell repertoires in COVID-19. Some clones are missing from TCRdb's copy, which holds only in-frame ones; the method was immunoSEQ multiplex PCR. The data hold approximately 130,000 clones, with roughly four fifths observed a single time. Ages ranged from roughly 18 to 100 years, with residence in fewer than 25 US areas. Allocation to cohorts depended on clinical history reported by the participants. Recovered participants had two consecutive negative NP/OP PCR tests, healthcare professional clearance, or symptom resolution. V trimming: 4 bases; J trimming: 4 bases; junction bases outside the gene matches: 14. Looked up from germline, CDR1 is SGHRS and CDR2 is YFSETQ. The CDR3 spans 17 residues.

The sample taken for sequencing was PBMCs or T cells enriched from blood (not recorded which). The chain links TRBV5-1 to TRBJ2-3, with 8 bases matching TRBD2. The source is a young man who had recovered from COVID-19. The CDR3 is CASSPAFTGGGSDTQYF. In DNA form, the CDR3 reads TGCGCCAGCAGCCCAGCTTTCACGGGAGGGGGTTCAGATACGCAGTATTTT.